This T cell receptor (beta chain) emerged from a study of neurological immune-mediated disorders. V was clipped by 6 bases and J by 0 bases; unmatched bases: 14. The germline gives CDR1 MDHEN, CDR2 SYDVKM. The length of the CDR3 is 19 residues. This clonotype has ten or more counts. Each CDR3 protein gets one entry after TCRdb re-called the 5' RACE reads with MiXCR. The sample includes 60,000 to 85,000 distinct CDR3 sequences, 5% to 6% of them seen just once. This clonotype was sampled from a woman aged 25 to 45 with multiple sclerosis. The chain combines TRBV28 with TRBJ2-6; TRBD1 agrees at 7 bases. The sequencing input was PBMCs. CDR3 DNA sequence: TGTGCCAGCAGCCCTACGACAGGGCGAATCCTCTCTGGGGCCAACGTCCTGACTTTC. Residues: CASSPTTGRILSGANVLTF.